The next 29 T cell receptor beta chains were all read from a single sample in a study of shared clonotypes between healthy human individuals. The table came from immunoSEQ multiplex PCR; TCRdb's copy has only in-frame clones and leaves some out. The sample lists about 2.4 million clones; 93% were seen once. The sequencing input was naive CD4+ T cells from PBMCs. Subset described: CD45RA+ positively selected. The receptors here all came from a man younger than 35 in good health. Some clones in this sample may be carry-over from other donors' samples.

For this clone: This specimen includes other DNA sequences encoding the same CDR3. The V and J genes are TRBV7-9 and TRBJ1-3; D remains ambiguous. The V gene lost 5 bases and the J gene lost 3 bases, with 8 bases spanning the gap. Germline V gene sequence: CDR1 SEHNR, CDR2 FQNEAQ (reference sequence). CDR3 size: 13 residues. The CDR3 DNA reads as TGTGCCAGCAGCCGGGCGAGTGGAAACACCATATATTTT. Protein: CASSRASGNTIYF.

This sequence joins TRBV5-1 and TRBJ2-3; D ambiguous. This CDR3 has 13 residues. CDR1 SGHRS and CDR2 YFSETQ come from the germline V gene. The V end was cut by 4 bases, the J end by 3 bases, with 9 bases between. CDR3 nucleotides: TGCGCCAGCAGCCAAATCCCGACAGATACGCAGTATTTT. Translation: CASSQIPTDTQYF.

V gene TRBV5-1 combines with J gene TRBJ2-2; 10 nucleotides align to TRBD2. The CDR3 consists of 16 residues. Germline V gene sequence: CDR1 SGHRS, CDR2 YFSETQ. Germline trimming cut 1 base from V and 6 bases from J; bases unmatched to any gene: 6. Here the CDR3 reads CASSLTSGKEPGELFF. The CDR3 nucleotides are TGCGCCAGCAGCTTGACTAGCGGGAAGGAGCCCGGGGAGCTGTTTTTT.

A note on this clone: The identical CDR3 is also encoded by other nucleotide sequences in the sample. The V call is TRBV4-2, the J call TRBJ1-2, with D perhaps matching TRBD1 (6 bases). CDR3 length: 14 residues. Germline-derived CDR1 and CDR2 are LGHNA and YNFKEQ. V was shortened by 0 bases and J by 2 bases, with 7 bases between the two germline ends. CDR3 sequence reads: CASSQDRGNYGYTF. The CDR3 coding sequence is TGTGCCAGCAGCCAAGACAGGGGAAACTATGGCTACACCTTC.

The V call is TRBV5-1, the J call TRBJ2-5, with D perhaps TRBD1 (6 bases). Germline assignment: CDR1 SGHRS and CDR2 YFSETQ. This CDR3 has 17 amino acids. V shed 6 bases and J shed 3 bases, with 24 bases lying between them. CDR3 loop: CASTTPWGTGREETQYF. In DNA, the CDR3 is TGCGCCAGCACTACCCCTTGGGGCACAGGGAGAGAAGAGACCCAGTACTTC. Full variable domain (rest looked up from reference TRBV5-1 and TRBJ2-5): KAGVTQTPRYLIKTRGQQVTLSCSPISGHRSVSWYQQTPGQGLQFLFEYFSETQRNKGNFPGRFSGRQFSNSRSEMNVSTLELGDSALYLCASTTPWGTGREETQYFGPGTRLLVL.

V usage is TRBV9 and J usage is TRBJ2-7; tentative D call: TRBD2 (6 bases). Germline V gene sequence: CDR1 SGDLS, CDR2 YYNGEE. The CDR3 loop spans 15 amino acids. Trimming shortened V by 0 bases and J by 3 bases, and 13 bases separated the two germline ends. CDR3 in DNA: TGTGCCAGCAGCGTAGTACCGGGGGAAAGCTACGAGCAGTACTTC. It encodes CASSVVPGESYEQYF.

The CDR3 DNA reads as TGTGCCGGGCGGGATCTCCAACGGAACGGGGAGCTGTTTTTT. Protein sequence: CAGRDLQRNGELFF. V is TRBV19 and J is TRBJ2-2; D is perhaps TRBD2 (6 bases). V gave up 11 bases and J gave up 7 bases, with 20 bases separating them. The CDR3 runs to 14 residues. Germline values: CDR1 LNHDA, CDR2 SQIVND (reference sequence).

As for this clone: Other DNA sequences in this sample translate to the same CDR3. The J gene is TRBJ2-1, the V gene TRBV7-3; D is uncertain. Germline V gives CDR1 SGHTA, CDR2 FQGTGA. The CDR3 has 13 amino acids. Deletions cut 2 bases from V and 6 bases from J, with 8 bases between. CDR3 DNA: TGTGCCAGCAGCTTATCCGGCTCCAATGAGCAGTTCTTC. Translation gives CASSLSGSNEQFF.

The chain is built from TRBV5-4 and TRBJ2-7, with D possibly TRBD2 on 5 matching bases. V was trimmed by 4 bases and J by 1 base, leaving 12 bases between them. The CDR3 spans 14 residues. Germline V gene sequence: CDR1 SGHNT, CDR2 YYREEE (reference sequence). DNA of the CDR3: TGTGCCAGCAGCCCAACTCCGGGATCCTACGAGCAGTACTTC. Translating gives CASSPTPGSYEQYF.

The rearrangement links TRBV9 to TRBJ2-3, with TRBD2 as a possible D gene (6 bases). Germline V gene data show CDR1 as SGDLS and CDR2 as YYNGEE. Trimming removed 5 bases from V and 1 base from J, with 11 bases in between. The CDR3 is made up of 14 amino acids. The CDR3 DNA is TGTGCCAGCAGTGCGGGACCACGCACAGATACGCAGTATTTT. Its translation: CASSAGPRTDTQYF. Full variable domain (rest looked up from reference TRBV9 and TRBJ2-3): DSGVTQTPKHLITATGQRVTLRCSPRSGDLSVYWYQQSLDQGLQFLIQYYNGEERAKGNILERFSAQQFPDLHSELNLSSLELGDSALYFCASSAGPRTDTQYFGPGTRLTVL.

This clone has only one observation. This rearrangement joins TRBV6-5 to TRBJ2-3, with 9 bases matching TRBD2. V was clipped by 6 bases and J by 10 bases; unmatched bases: 5. Germline CDR1 and CDR2: MNHEY and SVGAGI. The CDR3 totals 12 residues. CDR3 bases: TGTGCCAGCAGGGTGACTAGCGGAGCGCAGTATTTT. It translates to CASRVTSGAQYF.

The CDR3 is CASSLRVNTGELFF. CDR3 DNA sequence: TGTGCCAGCAGCTTAAGGGTGAACACCGGGGAGCTGTTTTTT. The chain combines TRBV7-3 with TRBJ2-2; D is unclear. This CDR3 has 14 residues. CDR1 is SGHTA and CDR2 is FQGTGA in the germline V gene. V lost 1 base, J lost 1 base, and 4 bases lay in between.

As for this clone: Other DNA sequences from this sample encode an identical CDR3 as well. This chain joins TRBV7-9 and TRBJ1-1, with D unresolved. CDR1 is SEHNR, CDR2 FQNEAQ, per germline (reference sequence). V lost 1 base, J lost 2 bases, and 5 bases lay in between. CDR3 length: 13 amino acids. The CDR3 sequence: CASSLEANTEAFF. CDR3 sequence (DNA): TGTGCCAGCAGCTTAGAGGCCAACACTGAAGCTTTCTTT. Together with reference TRBV7-9 and TRBJ1-1, the CDR3 gives the full variable domain: DTGVSQNPRHKITKRGQNVTFRCDPISEHNRLYWYRQTLGQGPEFLTYFQNEAQLEKSRLLSDRFSAERPKGSFSTLEIQRTEQGDSAMYLCASSLEANTEAFFGQGTRLTVV.

The chain joins TRBV4-3 to TRBJ1-2; 7 nucleotides align to TRBD1. The CDR3 length is 15 residues. CDR1 and CDR2 from the germline V gene are LGHNA and YSLEER. The J segment lost 6 bases and the V segment lost 1 base, leaving 8 bases of the junction unmatched. This CDR3 reads CASSQANRGSNGYTF. CDR3 DNA sequence: TGCGCCAGCAGCCAAGCAAACAGGGGTTCTAATGGCTACACCTTC.

The chain carries TRBV18 and TRBJ2-5; D possibly corresponds to TRBD2 (5 bases). Germline values: CDR1 KGHSH, CDR2 LQKENI. This CDR3 comprises 14 residues. V dropped 3 bases and J dropped 4 bases, with 12 bases sitting between them. The CDR3 protein is CASSPVRSGETQYF. CDR3 nucleotide sequence: TGTGCCAGCTCACCGGTCAGGAGCGGAGAGACCCAGTACTTC.

The chain uses TRBV7-2 and TRBJ2-3, with 7 positions matching TRBD2. This CDR3 comprises 15 residues. J lost 3 bases, V lost 3 bases, and 6 bases had no gene match. The germline V gene has CDR1 SGHTA and CDR2 FQGNSA. The DNA for the CDR3 is TGTGCCAGCAGCTTGGGCGGGAGCTGGACAGATACGCAGTATTTT. Its translation: CASSLGGSWTDTQYF.

The chain is built from TRBV4-3 and TRBJ2-4, with 10 bases matching TRBD2. The CDR3 length is 21 residues. Losses at the gene ends were 0 bases for V and 0 bases for J; bases not matched to a gene: 14. In germline, CDR1 is LGHNA, CDR2 YSLEER. The CDR3 nucleotides read TGCGCCAGCAGCCAAGAATTAGCGGGAGGCCAGGGAAAGCTAGCCAAAAACATTCAGTACTTC. Translating it yields CASSQELAGGQGKLAKNIQYF.

This clone was picked up one time. This same CDR3 is encoded by further DNA sequences in the sample. V is TRBV20-1 and J is TRBJ1-4; D is ambiguous. The germline CDR1 and CDR2 sequences are DFQATT and SNEGSKA (reference sequence). This CDR3 spans 11 amino acids. Trimming stripped 2 bases from V and 7 bases from J, with 5 bases between. The CDR3 nucleotides read TGCAGTGCTAGAATTGGTGAAAAACTGTTTTTT. Translation: CSARIGEKLFF.

J is TRBJ2-7 and V is TRBV30, with 9 nucleotides matching TRBD2. Unmatched junction bases numbered 10, after V lost 4 bases and J lost 0 bases. Germline values: CDR1 GTSNPN, CDR2 SVGIG (reference sequence). The CDR3 loop spans 16 amino acids. CDR3 DNA sequence: TGTGCCTGGACGTTCGGAGCTAGCGGGGCCTCCTACGAGCAGTACTTC. This codes for CAWTFGASGASYEQYF.

This clone was detected only once. The chain's CDR3 is CASSGVYYNEQFF. Written as DNA, the CDR3 is TGCGCCAGCAGCGGGGTATACTACAATGAGCAGTTCTTC. V is TRBV5-1 and J is TRBJ2-1; no firm D call. Germline V gene lookup returns CDR1 SGHRS and CDR2 YFSETQ. CDR3 length: 13 amino acids. Trimming cost V 4 bases and J 3 bases, with 8 bases left between them. Variable domain in full (rest from reference TRBV5-1 and TRBJ2-1): KAGVTQTPRYLIKTRGQQVTLSCSPISGHRSVSWYQQTPGQGLQFLFEYFSETQRNKGNFPGRFSGRQFSNSRSEMNVSTLELGDSALYLCASSGVYYNEQFFGPGTRLTVL.

V gene TRBV28 combines with J gene TRBJ2-3; 10 nucleotides match TRBD2. The length of the CDR3 is 15 residues. Trimming cost V 5 bases and J 3 bases; bases outside gene matches: 5. Germline V gene data show CDR1 as MDHEN and CDR2 as SYDVKM. CDR3 nucleotide sequence: TGTGCCAGCAGTCCTAGCGGGAGCAAAACAGATACGCAGTATTTT. This gives the protein CASSPSGSKTDTQYF.

The V call is TRBV15, the J call TRBJ2-2; D tentatively fits TRBD1 or TRBD2 (5 bases each). The germline V gene encodes CDR1 LNHNV and CDR2 YYDKDF (reference sequence). This CDR3 contains 16 residues. Trimming left V 7 bases short and J 6 bases short, with 21 bases between. CDR3 DNA sequence: TGTGCCACCACGATGTTCACCGGGAAAGGGGCCGGGGAGCTGTTTTTT. Protein sequence: CATTMFTGKGAGELFF.

This clone has just a few counts. The CDR3 loop is CASSVDGRAHGYTF. CDR3 DNA: TGTGCCAGCAGCGTAGACGGCAGGGCCCATGGCTACACCTTC. The rearrangement joins TRBV9 to TRBJ1-2; D perhaps matches TRBD1 (5 bases). V lost 0 bases to trimming and J lost 6 bases, with 12 bases between them. The CDR3 is 14 residues long. Per the germline V gene, CDR1 is SGDLS and CDR2 is YYNGEE.

V usage is TRBV7-3 and J usage is TRBJ2-4; unclear D gene. This CDR3 spans 12 amino acids. With 5 bases removed from V and 6 bases from J, the gap between germline ends came to 8 bases. Germline-derived CDR1 and CDR2 are SGHTA and FQGTGA. CDR3 DNA sequence: TGTGCCAGCAGCACGGGCTCAAACATTCAGTACTTC. Translated: CASSTGSNIQYF.

The chain is built from TRBV9 and TRBJ2-7, with 8 bases aligning to TRBD2. Germline V lookup: CDR1 SGDLS, CDR2 YYNGEE. The CDR3 extends over 16 amino acids. With V trimmed by 4 bases and J by 3 bases, 12 bases remained unmatched. The CDR3 spells CASSQGIGTRFYEQYF. CDR3 bases: TGTGCCAGCAGCCAAGGGATAGGGACTAGGTTCTACGAGCAGTACTTC.

The V call is TRBV9, the J call TRBJ2-7, with 8 nucleotides matching TRBD1. The CDR3 has 15 amino acids. CDR1 SGDLS and CDR2 YYNGEE come from the germline V gene. V dropped 3 bases and J dropped 2; count of bases not matched to a gene: 7. CDR3 in amino acids: CASSGGDRYAYEQYF. CDR3 coding DNA: TGTGCCAGCAGCGGAGGGGACAGGTATGCCTACGAGCAGTACTTC.

V usage is TRBV27 and J usage is TRBJ2-1; TRBD2 aligns across 10 bases. The CDR3 is made up of 14 amino acids. Per the germline V gene, CDR1 is MNHEY and CDR2 is SMNVEV (reference sequence). V trimming: 5 bases; J trimming: 6 bases; junction bases outside the gene matches: 4. CDR3 nucleotides: TGTGCCAGCAGTGGACTAGCGGTACGCAATGAGCAGTTCTTC. Translation gives CASSGLAVRNEQFF.

This clone was found once. The chain joins TRBV2 to TRBJ1-1, with D possibly matching TRBD1 (5 bases). This CDR3 contains 14 residues. Deletions cut 6 bases from V and 4 bases from J, with 15 bases between. Looked up from germline, CDR1 is SNHLY and CDR2 is FYNNEI. The DNA of the CDR3 is TGTGCCAGCAGGCCTAGGGGTGGTGGCACTGAAGCTTTCTTT. Its protein product is CASRPRGGGTEAFF.

Details on this clone: This sample also contains other DNA sequences that code for the same CDR3. The J gene is TRBJ2-7, the V gene TRBV5-4, with TRBD2 matching 10 bases. The CDR3 runs 15 residues. Germline trimming cut 2 bases from V and 4 bases from J; bases unmatched to any gene: 6. Germline CDR1 and CDR2: SGHNT and YYREEE (reference sequence). The chain's CDR3 is CASSLGTSDLYEQYF. The DNA of the CDR3 is TGTGCCAGCAGCTTAGGGACTAGCGACCTGTACGAGCAGTACTTC.